This TCR beta chain emerged from a study of T-cell memory formation after mild COVID-19. Trimming stripped 0 bases from V and 2 bases from J, with 7 bases between. This CDR3 spans 14 amino acids. Germline assignment: CDR1 LGHNA and CDR2 YSLEER. Findings and limits, study-wide: CD4+ contracting clones were mainly CM and EM; CD8+ ones, EMRA. Second-wave clones with a day 37 peak had unconfirmed SARS-CoV-2 specificity. Pre-infection memory carried some responding clones, suggesting that cross-reactive memory joined.

On this clonotype itself: The antigen remains unidentified.

TCRdb redid the calling of the 5' RACE reads with MiXCR, one entry per CDR3 protein. The data show 150,000 to 200,000 distinct CDR3 sequences, roughly 30% seen once. The source material was PBMCs or a T cell subset sorted from them (not recorded which). The clonotype originates from an adult woman who had mild COVID-19 (a few samples of this study predate the infection). Cell type and time point are not known. The rearrangement links TRBV4-3 to TRBJ1-2; no firm D call. The CDR3 sequence: CASSQDSQNYGYTF. CDR3 nucleotide sequence: TGCGCCAGCAGCCAAGACAGCCAAAACTATGGCTACACCTTC.